The clone carrying this T cell receptor beta chain was counted between two and nine times. The antigen remains unidentified. Investigators isolated RNA and reverse transcribed it into cDNA to act as the sequencing template. Assay used: immunoSEQ multiplex PCR; TCRdb lists only in-frame clones, some missing. This repertoire shows about 120,000 clones, around 56% found once; its top ten account for 0.46%. The sample belongs to a study of CD8+ T cells in alopecia areata. The overall study: Severity was scored as percentage of affected scalp area in treated patients. Broader study findings: Sharing of TCRs across patients appeared less clear than in mice, possibly for HLA-related reasons.

CDR3 length: 13 residues. Germline V lookup: CDR1 SEHNR, CDR2 FQNEAQ (reference sequence). Trimming cost V 1 base and J 1 base, with 4 bases left between them. Treatment of the sample: oral pan-JAK inhibitor, 5-10 mg twice daily. PBMCs served as the source from which CD4+ and CD8+ T cells were sorted. This TCR was sampled from a human donor with alopecia areata. The chain joins TRBV7-9 to TRBJ1-1; D is unclear. The sequencing used CD4+ T cells sorted from blood, collected at week 4, from a patient treated with tofacitinib. The DNA of the CDR3 is TGTGCCAGCAGCTTAGAAGAGAACACTGAAGCTTTCTTT. It is translated as CASSLEENTEAFF.